Each of the 8 T cell receptor beta chains below was sequenced from the same sample in a study of beta chain features in type 1 diabetes. Reverse transcribing all isolated RNA meant expressed TCRB transcripts were sequenced. Profiling relied on immunoSEQ multiplex PCR, and the TCRdb table lists in-frame clones only, not all of them. This sample has about 47,000 clones; around 45% occur once, and the top ten carry around 0.13%. What these receptors recognize is not known. Findings of the study overall: Shortening that was moderate but significant affected the TCRB CDR3s of Type 1 diabetes patients in all four CD4+ subsets.

The specimen was stem cell memory CD4+ T cells from blood. These receptors were obtained from a man between 25 and 39 years old with type 1 diabetes.

This clone was picked up a small number of times. This rearrangement joins TRBV7-8 to TRBJ2-7; 7 bases are a match to TRBD1. This CDR3 region has 15 residues. CDR1 SGHVS and CDR2 FQNEAQ come from the germline V gene. The trim removed 5 bases at V and 0 bases at J, leaving 7 bases unmatched. The CDR3 coding sequence is TGTGCCAGCAGCCCTCAAGGGACAGTCTCCTACGAGCAGTACTTC. It yields the protein CASSPQGTVSYEQYF. The entire variable domain, with the rest obtained from reference TRBV7-8 and TRBJ2-7, is as follows: GAGVSQSPRYKVAKRGQDVALRCDPISGHVSLFWYQQALGQGPEFLTYFQNEAQLDKSGLPSDRFFAERPEGSVSTLKIQRTQQEDSAVYLCASSPQGTVSYEQYFGPGTRLTVT.

The rearrangement joins TRBV28 to TRBJ1-1; D not resolved. Per the germline V gene, CDR1 is MDHEN and CDR2 is SYDVKM. V was clipped by 3 bases and J by 1 base, with 6 bases between them. CDR3 length: 13 amino acids. Written as DNA, the CDR3 is TGTGCCAGCAGTTTCAAGAGGAACACTGAAGCTTTCTTT. Amino acid sequence: CASSFKRNTEAFF.

This clone has a handful of counts. The V call is TRBV5-1, the J call TRBJ2-1, with D perhaps matching TRBD2 (6 bases). The ends were cut back, 0 bases at V and 5 bases at J, with 15 bases in the middle. In germline, CDR1 is SGHRS, CDR2 YFSETQ. This CDR3 contains 16 residues. This chain's CDR3 is CASSLAGVAPDNEQFF. As DNA, the CDR3 is TGCGCCAGCAGCTTGGCGGGGGTAGCTCCAGACAATGAGCAGTTCTTC. Filled out from reference TRBV5-1 and TRBJ2-1, the complete variable domain reads KAGVTQTPRYLIKTRGQQVTLSCSPISGHRSVSWYQQTPGQGLQFLFEYFSETQRNKGNFPGRFSGRQFSNSRSEMNVSTLELGDSALYLCASSLAGVAPDNEQFFGPGTRLTVL.

This clone showed up just once. In DNA, the CDR3 is TGTGCCAGCAGCTTAGGGTGGAAGGGGTCGACAACAGATACGCAGTATTTT. Translating it yields CASSLGWKGSTTDTQYF. The V call is TRBV7-8, the J call TRBJ2-3; maybe TRBD1 (5 bases). The CDR3 is made up of 17 amino acids. Germline V gives CDR1 SGHVS, CDR2 FQNEAQ. The V end lost 1 base, the J end lost 3 bases, and 17 bases lay between the germline ends.

The chain is built from TRBV7-2 and TRBJ1-5; possibly TRBD1 for D (6 bases). The V gene lost 4 bases and the J gene lost 0 bases, with 16 bases spanning the gap. The CDR3 loop spans 17 amino acids. Germline V CDR1 and CDR2: SGHTA, FQGNSA. CDR3 in DNA: TGTGCCAGCAGCTCAAGGACAGATTACTATAGCAATCAGCCCCAGCATTTT. Translated, it gives CASSSRTDYYSNQPQHF.

The chain is built from TRBV30 and TRBJ2-5; D gene unclear. Judging by the DNA end, TRBJ2-7 fits better; the J call may be wrong. CDR1 GTSNPN and CDR2 SVGIG come from the germline V gene (reference sequence). CDR3 length equals 13 residues. CDR3 nucleotide sequence: TGTGCCTGGAGTGTTGACACCCGCTACGAGCAGTACTTC. This gives the protein CAWSVDTRYEQYF.

V and J are TRBV7-9 and TRBJ1-1, with D possibly TRBD1 on 6 matching bases. Trimming left V 5 bases short and J 2 bases short, with 15 bases between. The length of the CDR3 is 15 residues. The germline V gene has CDR1 SEHNR and CDR2 FQNEAQ (reference sequence). The CDR3 bases are TGTGCCAGCAGCCCTTATCCCAGGGGTAACACTGAAGCTTTCTTT. The encoded protein is CASSPYPRGNTEAFF.

This clone was counted a few times. This chain joins TRBV23-1 and TRBJ2-7; 8 nucleotides match TRBD1. TRBV23-1 is marked as an open reading frame, function uncertain. The CDR3 totals 15 residues. Trimming took 4 bases from V and 3 from J; bases not matched to a gene: 8. The CDR3: CASSRDNRGVYEQYF. The CDR3 nucleotides read TGCGCCAGCAGTCGGGACAACAGGGGGGTCTACGAGCAGTACTTC.